This T cell receptor beta chain appears in the sequencing data of a study of regulatory T cells in long-lasting Graves disease. To make TCR beta libraries, researchers used iRepertoire HTBI primers and Arm-PCR of CDR3 regions. Via MiXCR, TCRdb re-called the multiplex PCR reads, giving one row per CDR3 protein. The data hold nearly 350,000 distinct CDR3 sequences, with around 20% observed a single time. Indicated time point: persistent/refractory GD, antithyroid drugs over 5 years with positive TRAb. Scientists built the TCR library using RNA that was extracted from PBMCs. The length of the CDR3 is 14 residues. V lost 3 bases and J lost 7, with 10 bases in between. CDR1 is LGHDT and CDR2 is YNNKEL in the germline V gene (reference sequence).

The clonotype was recovered from a female donor with Graves disease. This chain uses TRBV3-1 with TRBJ1-6, with D hard to call. This sample comprised peripheral blood mononuclear cells (PBMCs), obtained when the disease was refractory, from a patient treated with antithyroid drugs. CDR3 residues: CASSHGQKNSPLHF. The CDR3 coding sequence is TGTGCCAGCAGCCACGGGCAGAAGAATTCACCCCTCCACTTT.